These 30 T cell receptor beta chains share one sample of origin, sequenced in a study of human T cells and chemical hapten exposure. TCRdb fed the RACE reads into MiXCR, producing one record per CDR3 protein. Of fewer than 50,000 distinct CDR3 sequences in the sample, 9% to 9.5% were seen once. Sample time point: patch test 3, about 24 weeks after DPC sensitization. The treatment denotes: therapeutic diphenylcyclopropenone sensitization with weekly scalp DPC. The authors extracted total RNA from unfractionated whole blood. The input for sequencing was whole blood, taken in connection with sensitization to the hapten diphenylcyclopropenone (DPC). These receptors all stem from a man aged 50-59 years with alopecia areata. Some clones in this sample may be carry-over from other donors' samples.

This chain uses TRBV4-3 with TRBJ2-1; 7 positions agree with TRBD1. CDR1 and CDR2 from the germline V gene are LGHNA and YSLEER. This CDR3 has 16 residues. V shed 0 bases, J shed 4 bases, and the junction held 6 bases outside the gene matches. CDR3 residues: CASSQDHRDSYNEQFF. DNA of the CDR3: TGCGCCAGCAGCCAAGACCACCGGGACAGTTACAATGAGCAGTTCTTC.

This clonotype was recorded many times. This chain uses TRBV18 with TRBJ1-1; D is unresolved. From germline, CDR1 is KGHSH and CDR2 LQKENI. CDR3 length: 13 residues. Trimming took 6 bases from V and 0 from J, leaving 8 bases between them. The CDR3 loop reads CASSPPMNTEAFF. The DNA of the CDR3 is TGTGCCAGCTCGCCTCCAATGAACACTGAAGCTTTCTTT. The full variable domain, in which reference TRBV18 and TRBJ1-1 provide the parts outside the CDR3, is NAGVMQNPRHLVRRRGQEARLRCSPMKGHSHVYWYRQLPEEGLKFMVYLQKENIIDESGMPKERFSAEFPKEGPSILRIQQVVRGDSAAYFCASSPPMNTEAFFGQGTRLTVV.

In its sample, this clonotype was seen many times. The J gene is TRBJ2-1, the V gene TRBV10-1, with 10 bases that match TRBD2. V lost 2 bases to trimming and J lost 4 bases; unmatched junction nucleotides: 8. There are 17 residues in the CDR3. CDR1 and CDR2 (germline): WNHNN, SYGVQD (reference sequence). The CDR3 DNA is TGCGCCAGCAGTGAGACCTGGACTAGCGGCGTGTACAATGAGCAGTTCTTC. Translated, it gives CASSETWTSGVYNEQFF.

This clonotype was recorded many times. The chain employs TRBV10-2 and TRBJ2-4; D unresolved. Germline values: CDR1 WSHSY, CDR2 SAAADI. Trimming stripped 4 bases from V and 6 bases from J, with 13 bases between. The CDR3 is made up of 14 amino acids. CDR3 DNA sequence: TGCGCCAGCAGTGTTCCCGACCCCCCAAACATTCAGTACTTC. This sequence encodes CASSVPDPPNIQYF.

In this sample, this clonotype turned up a few times. The rearrangement uses TRBV29-1 and TRBJ1-4, with 10 bases fitting TRBD1. Unmatched junction bases numbered 6, after V lost 6 bases and J lost 8 bases. Germline-derived CDR1 and CDR2 are SQVTM and ANQGSEA. The CDR3 is 13 residues long. The CDR3 here is CSVRDRGGEKLFF. CDR3 sequence (DNA): TGCAGCGTCAGGGACAGGGGCGGGGAAAAACTGTTTTTT.

V usage is TRBV29-1 and J usage is TRBJ2-7; 9 positions agree with TRBD1. V was clipped by 7 bases and J by 3 bases; unmatched bases: 7. This CDR3 spans 13 amino acids. Germline V gives CDR1 SQVTM, CDR2 ANQGSEA. The CDR3 protein is CSGRQGGDYEQYF. Written as DNA, the CDR3 is TGCAGCGGAAGACAGGGGGGAGACTACGAGCAGTACTTC.

The sample holds many counts of this clonotype. The V call is TRBV7-9, the J call TRBJ2-2, with 7 bases that match TRBD2. Trimming took 5 bases from V and 0 from J; bases not matched to a gene: 6. Per the germline V gene, CDR1 is SEHNR and CDR2 is FQNEAQ (reference sequence). This CDR3 spans 16 amino acids. The CDR3: CASSLTGTTNTGELFF. In nucleotides, the CDR3 is TGTGCCAGCAGCCTTACCGGGACTACGAACACCGGGGAGCTGTTTTTT.

The genes are TRBV27 and TRBJ1-1; D may be TRBD1 (5 bases). The length of the CDR3 is 15 residues. V lost 8 bases and J lost 2, with 18 bases in between. The germline CDR1 and CDR2 sequences are MNHEY and SMNVEV (reference sequence). The CDR3 coding sequence is TGTGCCAGCTACTTGCGGGACCCTAGCAACACTGAAGCTTTCTTT. This encodes CASYLRDPSNTEAFF.

This clonotype was detected ten times or more. This chain connects TRBV29-1 to TRBJ2-1; no reliable D call. The CDR3 is made up of 11 amino acids. Per the germline V gene, CDR1 is SQVTM and CDR2 is ANQGSEA. The V end was cut by 2 bases, the J end by 7 bases, with 6 bases between. The CDR3: CSVELENEQFF. The CDR3 nucleotides read TGCAGCGTTGAATTGGAGAATGAGCAGTTCTTC.

This clonotype occurred many times. The chain combines TRBV7-2 with TRBJ2-3; D remains ambiguous. The CDR3 is made up of 12 amino acids. CDR1 is SGHTA, CDR2 FQGNSA, per germline. With 1 base removed from V and 5 bases from J, the gap between germline ends came to 4 bases. CDR3 residues: CASSLVVDTQYF. The CDR3 DNA follows: TGTGCCAGCAGCTTAGTCGTAGATACGCAGTATTTT.

There are many counts of this clonotype. V usage is TRBV6-2 or TRBV6-3 and J usage is TRBJ1-1; D unclear. The CDR3 contains 11 residues. The V end was cut by 4 bases, the J end by 11 bases, with 11 bases between. Germline assignment: CDR1 MNHEY and CDR2 SVGEGT. For the CDR3, the DNA is TGTGCCAGCAGTTCCCGTAATTCGGCTTTCTTT. This encodes CASSSRNSAFF.

The chain uses TRBV10-3 and TRBJ2-7; 7 bases map to TRBD1. Per the germline V gene, CDR1 is ENHRY and CDR2 is SYGVKD. The J segment lost 5 bases and the V segment lost 10 bases, leaving 14 bases of the junction unmatched. This CDR3 comprises 14 residues. The CDR3 is CATQGDSTLNEQYF. In DNA, the CDR3 is TGTGCCACTCAGGGGGACAGCACCCTGAACGAGCAGTACTTC.

This clonotype was recorded many times. The chain uses TRBV29-1 and TRBJ1-1, with D unclear. V gave up 7 bases and J gave up 5 bases, with 11 bases separating them. The CDR3 spans 11 residues. Germline V gene sequence: CDR1 SQVTM, CDR2 ANQGSEA. The CDR3 DNA reads as TGCAGCGCAGTCCCGGGGACTGAAGCTTTCTTT. Translation: CSAVPGTEAFF.

This clonotype was recorded at least ten times. The conserved final phenylalanine or tryptophan is absent from the CDR3, which likely points to a read error. The DNA is omitted, as the CDR3 cannot be located on it reliably, and the CDR3 follows TCRdb's listing. The chain uses TRBV12-3 or TRBV12-4 and TRBJ2-1; the table's D call, TRBD1, was not checked against the DNA. Including both end residues, the CDR3 is 10 amino acids long. The CDR3 protein is CASTVRDQGI.

This clonotype has ten or more counts. The genes are TRBV2 and TRBJ1-5, with D uncertain. This CDR3 is built from 15 residues. Trimming pared 3 bases from V and 5 bases from J, leaving 14 bases between. Germline CDR1 SNHLY, CDR2 FYNNEI. In DNA form, the CDR3 reads TGTGCCAGCAGTGAGGGCAGCTTTTGGGATCAGCCCCAGCATTTT. Its translation is CASSEGSFWDQPQHF.

This clonotype occurred many times. The chain is built from TRBV12-5 and TRBJ2-5, with no clear D. CDR3 size: 11 residues. From germline, CDR1 is LGHNT and CDR2 FRNRAP. Trimming stripped 6 bases from V and 3 bases from J, with 5 bases between. The chain's CDR3 is CASGMEETQYF. Here the CDR3 DNA reads TGTGCTAGTGGAATGGAAGAGACCCAGTACTTC. Together with reference TRBV12-5 and TRBJ2-5, the CDR3 gives the full variable domain: DARVTQTPRHKVTEMGQEVTMRCQPILGHNTVFWYRQTMMQGLELLAYFRNRAPLDDSGMPKDRFSAEMPDATLATLKIQPSEPRDSAVYFCASGMEETQYFGPGTRLLVL.

There are many counts of this clonotype. DNA for the CDR3: TGCGCCAGCAGTAACCAACAGGGCCCCGACGGCTACACCTTC. This codes for CASSNQQGPDGYTF. This chain joins TRBV10-1 and TRBJ1-2, with D perhaps TRBD1 (6 bases). The CDR3 runs 14 residues. Trimming left V 5 bases short and J 8 bases short, with 18 bases between. Germline V lookup: CDR1 WNHNN, CDR2 SYGVQD (reference sequence).

CDR3 nucleotide sequence: TGTGCCAGCAGCTTAGACAGGAGCGAGACCCAGTACTTC. Translation gives CASSLDRSETQYF. J is TRBJ2-5 and V is TRBV7-8, with a possible D match to TRBD1 (5 bases). Trimming removed 1 base at V and 5 bases at J, with 8 bases between. The germline gives CDR1 SGHVS, CDR2 FQNEAQ. The CDR3 sequence is 13 residues long.

This clonotype has just a few counts. The V and J genes are TRBV11-1 and TRBJ1-4; D not resolved. Germline V gives CDR1 SGHAT, CDR2 FQDESV (reference sequence). The ends were cut back, 5 bases at V and 5 bases at J, with 9 bases in the middle. This CDR3 region has 13 residues. The CDR3 here is CASSAFRNEKLFF. CDR3 nucleotide sequence: TGTGCCAGCAGCGCGTTCAGGAATGAAAAACTGTTTTTT.

This clonotype was seen repeatedly, ten times or more. The chain joins TRBV7-2 to TRBJ2-1, with 7 bases that match TRBD2. Looked up from germline, CDR1 is SGHTA and CDR2 is FQGNSA. This CDR3 has 15 amino acids. V lost 0 bases and J lost 8; bases outside the gene matches: 7. CDR3 region: CASSLAGVGGDEQFF. The CDR3 DNA is TGTGCCAGCAGCTTAGCGGGAGTGGGAGGGGATGAGCAGTTCTTC.

The rearrangement joins TRBV11-3 to TRBJ2-1; D is perhaps TRBD1 (5 bases). This CDR3 has 16 amino acids. V was shortened by 5 bases and J by 7 bases, with 21 bases between the two germline ends. From germline, CDR1 is SGHNT and CDR2 YENEEA. The chain's CDR3 is CASSKQGAGLGNEQFF. DNA for the CDR3: TGTGCCAGCAGCAAACAAGGGGCAGGGCTGGGAAATGAGCAGTTCTTC.

This clonotype was seen a few times. The chain recombines TRBV20-1 with TRBJ2-2, with D perhaps given as TRBD1 or TRBD2 (5 bases each). The CDR3 contains 15 residues. Trimming removed 0 bases at V and 4 bases at J, with 12 bases between. CDR1 and CDR2 (germline): DFQATT, SNEGSKA (reference sequence). CDR3: CSARDQGEGTGELFF. The CDR3 DNA follows: TGCAGTGCTAGAGACCAGGGAGAAGGCACCGGGGAGCTGTTTTTT.

This clonotype was seen a handful of times. V usage is TRBV28 and J usage is TRBJ2-5; 7 bases are a match to TRBD2. This CDR3 has 14 residues. With V trimmed by 10 bases and J by 4 bases, 12 bases remained unmatched. Germline V lookup: CDR1 MDHEN, CDR2 SYDVKM. The CDR3 here is CATRGEGRGETQYF. In DNA, the CDR3 is TGTGCCACCCGTGGGGAGGGTCGAGGAGAGACCCAGTACTTC.

The chain links TRBV2 to TRBJ2-4; weak D call: TRBD2 (7 bases). V shed 7 bases and J shed 11 bases, with 15 bases lying between them. The germline V gene has CDR1 SNHLY and CDR2 FYNNEI. There are 12 residues in the CDR3. CDR3 bases: TGTGCCAGCAACGAGGGGGGAGGGCTTCAGTACTTC. Its protein product is CASNEGGGLQYF.

This clonotype was observed at least ten times. The V and J genes are TRBV29-1 and TRBJ1-2; D is perhaps TRBD1 (5 bases). CDR3 length: 15 residues. V was shortened by 6 bases and J by 4 bases, with 21 bases between the two germline ends. Germline V gives CDR1 SQVTM, CDR2 ANQGSEA. CDR3 loop: CSVERGTGLTYGYTF. The CDR3 DNA is TGCAGCGTGGAACGGGGGACCGGCTTGACCTATGGCTACACCTTC.

This clonotype was observed at least ten times. The chain carries TRBV29-1 and TRBJ2-7, with 7 bases lining up with TRBD1. The CDR3 totals 13 residues. The trim removed 7 bases at V and 0 bases at J, leaving 6 bases unmatched. CDR1 SQVTM and CDR2 ANQGSEA come from the germline V gene. CDR3 nucleotides: TGCAGCGCACAGGACAGGAACTCCTACGAGCAGTACTTC. Translating it yields CSAQDRNSYEQYF.

Written as DNA, the CDR3 is TGTGCCAGCAGAACCAATCTCGGACTAGCGGCTGGGGCCAACGTCCTGACTTTC. This sequence encodes CASRTNLGLAAGANVLTF. V and J are TRBV12-3 or TRBV12-4 and TRBJ2-6, with 10 bases lining up with TRBD2. The V segment lost 6 bases and the J segment 2 bases; nucleotides outside the gene matches: 10. This CDR3 spans 18 amino acids.

This clonotype was counted only a few times. The V and J genes are TRBV28 and TRBJ2-2; 7 bases agree with TRBD1. Germline loops: CDR1 MDHEN, CDR2 SYDVKM. The CDR3 loop spans 16 amino acids. V lost 6 bases, J lost 2 bases, and 9 bases stayed unmatched. CDR3 nucleotides: TGTGCCAGCAGCCACCTAACAGGGGCTAACACCGGGGAGCTGTTTTTT. Amino acid sequence: CASSHLTGANTGELFF.

V usage is TRBV29-1 and J usage is TRBJ2-1, with D maybe TRBD1 (6 bases). Germline V gene data show CDR1 as SQVTM and CDR2 as ANQGSEA. The CDR3 runs to 12 residues. The V end was cut by 6 bases, the J end by 7 bases, with 13 bases between. The CDR3 DNA reads as TGCAGCGTCGACAGGCCTCGGAATGAGCAGTTCTTC. As protein: CSVDRPRNEQFF.

This clonotype was observed many times. This sequence joins TRBV12-3 or TRBV12-4 and TRBJ2-7; either TRBD1 or TRBD2 may fit D (5 bases each). V gave up 8 bases and J gave up 2 bases, with 10 bases separating them. CDR3 length: 12 amino acids. This CDR3 reads CASWDGTYEQYF. CDR3 nucleotides: TGTGCCAGCTGGGACGGAACCTACGAGCAGTACTTC.